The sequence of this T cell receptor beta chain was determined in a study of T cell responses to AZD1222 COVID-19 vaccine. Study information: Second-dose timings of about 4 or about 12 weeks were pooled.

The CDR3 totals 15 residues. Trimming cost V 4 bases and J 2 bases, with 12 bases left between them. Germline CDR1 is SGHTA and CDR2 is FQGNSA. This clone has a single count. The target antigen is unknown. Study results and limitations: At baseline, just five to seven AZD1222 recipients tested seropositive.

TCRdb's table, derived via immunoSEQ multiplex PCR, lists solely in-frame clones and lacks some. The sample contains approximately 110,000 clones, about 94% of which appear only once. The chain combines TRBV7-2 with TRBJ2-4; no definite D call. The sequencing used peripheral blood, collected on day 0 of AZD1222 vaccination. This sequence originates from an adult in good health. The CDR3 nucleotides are TGTGCCAGCAGCTCTGGCGTCCGGTCCAAAAACATTCAGTACTTC. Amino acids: CASSSGVRSKNIQYF.